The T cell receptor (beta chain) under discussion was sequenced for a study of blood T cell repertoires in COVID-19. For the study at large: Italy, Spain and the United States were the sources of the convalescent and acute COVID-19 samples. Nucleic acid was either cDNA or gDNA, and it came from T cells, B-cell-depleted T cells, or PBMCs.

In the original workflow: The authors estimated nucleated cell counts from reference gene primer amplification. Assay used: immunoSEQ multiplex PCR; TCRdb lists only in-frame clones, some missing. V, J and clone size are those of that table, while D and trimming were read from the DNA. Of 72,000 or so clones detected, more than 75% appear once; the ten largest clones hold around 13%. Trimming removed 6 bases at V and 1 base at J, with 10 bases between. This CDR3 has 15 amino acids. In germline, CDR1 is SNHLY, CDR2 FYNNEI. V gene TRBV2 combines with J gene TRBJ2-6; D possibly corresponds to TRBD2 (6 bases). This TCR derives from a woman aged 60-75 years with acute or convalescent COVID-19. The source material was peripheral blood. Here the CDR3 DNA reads TGTGCCAGCAGGGGACTGACATCTGGGGCCAACGTCCTGACTTTC. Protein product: CASRGLTSGANVLTF.